This TCR beta chain was captured in a study of blood T cells in healthy people across ages (dated by TCRdb to the mid-2010s). Broadly, across the study: Template switching captured roughly one uniquely barcoded TCR beta cDNA molecule per two T cells in model experiments. Using the same blood draw, the study looked at two additional independent replicas of 1 million unique cDNA reads for two donors, one aged 18 to 29 and the other aged 80 or older. To track age-related changes in TCR beta repertoire diversity, the study relied on deep sequencing normalized with unique cDNA molecular identifiers. Four age groups were formed from the donors: young (average approximately 17 years), middle-aged (around 41), aged (roughly 56) and long-lived (about 80). To avoid experimental bias, donors of different ages were randomly spread across the sequencing lanes. Paper-wide results and their limitations: Compared with the aged group, more naive CD4+ T cells, fewer expanded clones and increased TCR diversity were shown by the long-lived group, suggesting age selection. Because donor CMV infection status was unknown, age-related changes in expanded clonotypes were potentially confounded. Observed TCR beta diversity per million T cells fell roughly linearly with age, and a significant reduction was already apparent by age about 43. Estimates of total diversity based on one million sequenced T cells were considered lower bounds and underestimates. Conclusive comparison of naive and antigen-experienced compartments was prevented by the profiling of bulk unsorted PBMCs. A strong correlation was found between observed TCR beta diversity and the percentage of naive T cells measured by flow cytometry.

From a lookup of the germline V gene (reference sequence), CDR1 and CDR2 are LNHNV and YYDKDF. There are 17 amino acids in the CDR3, from cysteine to phenylalanine inclusive. This entry keeps only the CDR3 DNA: 51 bases, framed from base 1. V and J are trimmed by 3 bases and 2 bases, and the gene matches miss 8 bases of the junction. The donors were about 40 Caucasian individuals from Russia, aged 6 to 90 years, who were systemically healthy. Each donor gave ten milliliters of peripheral blood, drawn into EDTA-treated Vacutainer tubes. Ficoll-Paque density-gradient centrifugation was used to isolate PBMCs, with at least 6.5 million per sample. Total RNA was extracted from PBMCs with Trizol reagent, with at least 6 micrograms obtained per sample. The percentages of naive CD45RAhigh/CD27high T cells were determined by flow cytometry on a PBMC aliquot from every donor. Preparation of the library involved 5' RACE. The instrument was an Illumina HiSeq 2500. A second about 7 to 12 cycle PCR used a sample-barcoded 5' primer and a J-beta primer mix. A unique molecular identifier was introduced onto each TCR beta cDNA molecule by a template-switch 5' adaptor carrying 12 random nucleotides. At least 2.5 million CDR3-containing paired-end reads were obtained from each sample. First-strand cDNA synthesis was performed from all RNA using the Mint cDNA synthesis kit, with priming by a TRBC-specific oligonucleotide. After uracil-DNA glycosylase treatment, a first 18-cycle PCR used universal primers M1SS and BC2_uni_R on all cDNA. In the paper's pipeline: For normalization, 1 million high-quality reads were randomly selected from each sample, with every read carrying a distinct molecular identifier. Reads sharing molecular identifiers were discarded rather than binned into consensus sequences. MiTCR, with a Q25 quality threshold and the strictest error-elimination algorithm, was used for CDR3 identification, clonotype clustering and error correction. A nonparametric unseen species model with Euler transformation was used to estimate lower-bound total TCR beta diversity. TCRdb reprocessed the public reads (quality trimming at Q25 with fastp, clone calling with MiXCR) and kept in-frame beta chains. Every entry covers one CDR3 protein and lists the most common genes and DNA from its rows. The V and J calls, along with clone size, are taken from TCRdb and not from the paper's own processing. Within this sample are approximately 1.5 million distinct CDR3 sequences, with roughly 32% of them counted one time only. Roughly 10% of the sample rests with the top ten.

As for this clonotype: There is no known antigen for this receptor. The record has no base qualities; no much larger clone is one base away.

Sequenced sample: blood. This receptor was obtained from a young woman in good health. Recombination joined TRBV15 with TRBJ2-1, with 9 bases aligning to TRBD2. The sequenced DNA is TGTGCCACCAGCAGTTGGTTAGCGGGGGCCCCCTACAATGAGCAGTTCTTC. This gives the protein CATSSWLAGAPYNEQFF. Supplemented by the reference TRBV15 and TRBJ2-1 proteins around the CDR3, the complete variable domain is DAMVIQNPRYQVTQFGKPVTLSCSQTLNHNVMYWYQQKSSQAPKLLFHYYDKDFNNEADTPDNFQSRRPNTSFCFLDIRSPGLGDTAMYLCATSSWLAGAPYNEQFFGPGTRLTVL.